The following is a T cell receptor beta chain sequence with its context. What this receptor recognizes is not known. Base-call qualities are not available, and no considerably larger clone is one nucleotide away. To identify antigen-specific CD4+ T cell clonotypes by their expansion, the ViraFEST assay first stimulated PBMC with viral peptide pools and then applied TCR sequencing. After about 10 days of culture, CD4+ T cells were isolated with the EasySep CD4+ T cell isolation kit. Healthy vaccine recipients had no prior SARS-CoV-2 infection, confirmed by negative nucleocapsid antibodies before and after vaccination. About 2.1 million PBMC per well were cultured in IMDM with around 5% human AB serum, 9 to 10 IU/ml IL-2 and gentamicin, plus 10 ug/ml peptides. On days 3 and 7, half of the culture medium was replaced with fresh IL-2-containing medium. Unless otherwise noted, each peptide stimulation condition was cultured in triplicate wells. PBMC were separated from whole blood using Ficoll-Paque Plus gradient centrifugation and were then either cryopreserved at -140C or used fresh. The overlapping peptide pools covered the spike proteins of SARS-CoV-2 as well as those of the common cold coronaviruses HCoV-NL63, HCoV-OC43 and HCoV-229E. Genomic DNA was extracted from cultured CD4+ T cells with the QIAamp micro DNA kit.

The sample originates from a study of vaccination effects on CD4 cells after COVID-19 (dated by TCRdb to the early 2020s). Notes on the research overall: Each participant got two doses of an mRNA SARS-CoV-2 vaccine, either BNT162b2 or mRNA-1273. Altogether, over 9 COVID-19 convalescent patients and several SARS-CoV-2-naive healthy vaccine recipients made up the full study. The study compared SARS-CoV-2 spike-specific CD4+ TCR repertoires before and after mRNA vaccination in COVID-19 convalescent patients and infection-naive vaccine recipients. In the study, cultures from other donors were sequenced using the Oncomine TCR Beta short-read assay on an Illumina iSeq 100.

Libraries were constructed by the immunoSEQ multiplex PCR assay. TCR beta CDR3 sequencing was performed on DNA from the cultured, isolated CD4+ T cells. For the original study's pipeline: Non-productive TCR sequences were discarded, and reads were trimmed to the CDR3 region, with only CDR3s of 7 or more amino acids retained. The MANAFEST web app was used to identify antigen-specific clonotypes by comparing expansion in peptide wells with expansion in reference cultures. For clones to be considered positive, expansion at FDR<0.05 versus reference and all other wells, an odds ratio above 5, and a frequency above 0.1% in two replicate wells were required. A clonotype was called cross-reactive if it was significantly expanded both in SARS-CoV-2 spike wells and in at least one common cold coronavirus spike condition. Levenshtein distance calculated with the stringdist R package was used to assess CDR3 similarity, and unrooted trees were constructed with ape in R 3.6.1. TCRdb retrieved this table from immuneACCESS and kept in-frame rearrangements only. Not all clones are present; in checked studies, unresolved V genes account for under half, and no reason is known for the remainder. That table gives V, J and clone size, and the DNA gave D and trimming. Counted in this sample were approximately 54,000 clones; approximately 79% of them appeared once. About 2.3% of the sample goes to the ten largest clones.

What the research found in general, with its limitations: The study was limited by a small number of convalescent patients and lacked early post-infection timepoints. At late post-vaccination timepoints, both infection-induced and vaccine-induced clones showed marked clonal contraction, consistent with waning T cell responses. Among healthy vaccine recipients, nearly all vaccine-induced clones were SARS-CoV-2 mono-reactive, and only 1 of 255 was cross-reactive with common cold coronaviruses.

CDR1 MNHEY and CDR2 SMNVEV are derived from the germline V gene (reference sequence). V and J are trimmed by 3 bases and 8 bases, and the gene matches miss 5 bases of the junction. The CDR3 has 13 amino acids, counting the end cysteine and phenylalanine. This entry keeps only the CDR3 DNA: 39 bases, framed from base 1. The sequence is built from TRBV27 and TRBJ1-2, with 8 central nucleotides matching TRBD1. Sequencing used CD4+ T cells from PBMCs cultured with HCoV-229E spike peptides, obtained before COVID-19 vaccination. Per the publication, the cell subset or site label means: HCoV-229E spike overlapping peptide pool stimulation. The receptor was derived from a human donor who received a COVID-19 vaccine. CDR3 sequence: CASSFRTGRGYTF. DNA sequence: TGTGCCAGCAGTTTCCGGACAGGGCGCGGCTACACCTTC.